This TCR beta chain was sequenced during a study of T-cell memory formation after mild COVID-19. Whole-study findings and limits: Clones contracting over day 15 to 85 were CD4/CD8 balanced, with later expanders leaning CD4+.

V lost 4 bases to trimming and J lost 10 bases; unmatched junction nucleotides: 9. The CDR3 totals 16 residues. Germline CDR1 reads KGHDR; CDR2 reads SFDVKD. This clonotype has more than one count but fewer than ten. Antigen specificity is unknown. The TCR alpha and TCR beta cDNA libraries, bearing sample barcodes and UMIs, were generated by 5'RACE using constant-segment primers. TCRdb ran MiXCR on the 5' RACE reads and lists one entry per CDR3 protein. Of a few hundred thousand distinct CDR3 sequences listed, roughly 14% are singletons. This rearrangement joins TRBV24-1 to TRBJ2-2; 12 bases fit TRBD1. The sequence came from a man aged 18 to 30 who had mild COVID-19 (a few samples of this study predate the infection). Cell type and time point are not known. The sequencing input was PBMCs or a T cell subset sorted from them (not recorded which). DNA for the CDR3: TGTGCCACCAGTGAGGCTGGGACAGGGGGCATTCAGGAGCTGTTTTTT. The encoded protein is CATSEAGTGGIQELFF.